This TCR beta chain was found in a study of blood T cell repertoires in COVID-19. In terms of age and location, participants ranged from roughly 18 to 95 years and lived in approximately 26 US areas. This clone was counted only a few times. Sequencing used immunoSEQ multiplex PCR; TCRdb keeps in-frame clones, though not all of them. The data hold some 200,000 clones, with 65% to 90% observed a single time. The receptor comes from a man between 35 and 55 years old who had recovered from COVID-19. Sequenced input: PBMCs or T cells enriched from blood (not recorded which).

The CDR3 loop is CASSLMPYYEQYF. The CDR3 nucleotides read TGTGCCAGCAGCCTGATGCCCTACTACGAGCAGTACTTC. This sequence joins TRBV14 and TRBJ2-7, with unresolved D. V lost 4 bases and J 3 bases, leaving 10 bases between the germline ends. Germline CDR1 SGHDN, CDR2 FVKESK. The CDR3 extends over 13 amino acids.